This T cell receptor (beta chain) is from a study of tumor-infiltrating lymphocytes in glioblastoma multiforme. Multiple V-beta primers and a C-beta primer amplified TCRB from RNA. TCRdb processed the multiplex PCR reads anew with MiXCR; each CDR3 protein has one entry. The sample consists of 13,000 or so distinct CDR3 sequences, approximately 68% of them appearing once. This clonotype was sampled from a male donor with glioblastoma. The sample taken for sequencing was brain tumor tissue.

The CDR3 DNA reads as TGCGCCAGCAGGGCCGGGACAGGGGCCCCAGATACGCAGTATTTT. Translated, it gives CASRAGTGAPDTQYF. The rearrangement joins TRBV5-1 to TRBJ2-3, with 10 bases identical to TRBD1. Germline-derived CDR1 and CDR2 are SGHRS and YFSETQ. The V segment lost 5 bases and the J segment 4 bases; nucleotides outside the gene matches: 7. This CDR3 contains 15 residues. The full variable domain, rest sourced from reference TRBV5-1 and TRBJ2-3, is KAGVTQTPRYLIKTRGQQVTLSCSPISGHRSVSWYQQTPGQGLQFLFEYFSETQRNKGNFPGRFSGRQFSNSRSEMNVSTLELGDSALYLCASRAGTGAPDTQYFGPGTRLTVL.